This TCR beta chain is drawn from a study of response to subunit inactivated influenza vaccine. Per germline, CDR1 MGHRA and CDR2 YSYEKL. The CDR3 is 15 residues long. V lost 4 bases, J lost 9 bases, and 8 bases stayed unmatched. This clonotype was picked up a small number of times. Its antigen is not identified. MiXCR, run by TCRdb on the RT-PCR reads, gives a single entry per CDR3 protein. The sample comprises about 650,000 distinct CDR3 sequences, about 15% of which are singletons, and roughly 7.2% rests with the top ten. Study-level results: Seasonal influenza vaccination, on each occasion, was suggested by the authors to recruit few new T cells.

The starting material was PBMCs from blood, obtained about 14 days before vaccination. The sequence came from a middle-aged man who received an inactivated influenza vaccine. The rearrangement links TRBV4-1 to TRBJ2-1; TRBD1 agrees at 11 bases. In DNA form, the CDR3 reads TGCGCCAGCAGCCCCGGGACAGGGGGTTGGAGTGAGCAGTTCTTC. Translation gives CASSPGTGGWSEQFF.